This TCR beta chain was recovered during a study of cytotoxic CD8 clonotypes in ibrutinib-treated CLL. Study-wide context: For this cohort, patients were about a dozen relapsed/refractory and some 15 treatment-naive, while some 17 were IGHV unmutated.

TCRdb's table, derived via immunoSEQ multiplex PCR, lists solely in-frame clones and lacks some. This sample has about 250,000 clones, with under 80% found just once. CDR1 SGHRS and CDR2 YFSETQ come from the germline V gene. CDR3 length: 15 amino acids. Between the trimmed V and J ends, which lost 0 bases and 0 bases, there was a span of 7 bases. This clone was seen a single time. The clonotype originates from a human donor with chronic lymphocytic leukemia. This chain joins TRBV5-1 and TRBJ1-3; D gene unclear. The sample was PBMCs, taken after 24 months of ibrutinib treatment. The CDR3 protein is CASSLDLSSGNTIYF. The CDR3, as DNA: TGCGCCAGCAGCTTGGATCTTAGCTCTGGAAACACCATATATTTT.